This T cell receptor (beta chain) was documented in a study of CD8 T cells in ankylosing spondylitis. A note on this clonotype: Its matching antigen is unknown.

Study results and caveats: Disease-linked clones reportedly showed significant enrichment in matched ankylosing spondylitis synovial fluid. Disease-linked clones were CD8+ and relatively rare in peripheral blood. Ankylosing spondylitis blood appeared to carry a characteristic TCR beta motif of roughly eight highly homologous variants.

TCRdb redid the calling of the 5' RACE reads with MiXCR, one entry per CDR3 protein. The sample lists hundreds of thousands of distinct CDR3 sequences; around 18% were seen once. CDR1 and CDR2 (germline): SGDLS, YYNGEE. Trimming left V 0 bases short and J 6 bases short, with 8 bases between. The CDR3 has 13 residues. Sequenced sample: blood, either unsorted or a sorted T cell fraction (not recorded which). This sequence originates from a male donor with ankylosing spondylitis or in good health (not recorded which). The chain recombines TRBV9 with TRBJ2-3; no reliable D call. CDR3 coding DNA: TGTGCCAGCAGCGTAGATATGGGGGATACGCAGTATTTT. It yields the protein CASSVDMGDTQYF. Looking up the rest from reference TRBV9 and TRBJ2-3 gives the full variable domain: DSGVTQTPKHLITATGQRVTLRCSPRSGDLSVYWYQQSLDQGLQFLIQYYNGEERAKGNILERFSAQQFPDLHSELNLSSLELGDSALYFCASSVDMGDTQYFGPGTRLTVL.